This record looks at one TCR beta chain sequence and its context. This specimen comes from a study of control samples from healthy donors and cancer patients. Sequencing used immunoSEQ multiplex PCR; TCRdb keeps in-frame clones, though not all of them. This table holds some 100,000 clones, 70% to 80% found once. Germline V gene data show CDR1 as SNHLY and CDR2 as FYNNEI. Trimming pared 5 bases from V and 5 bases from J, leaving 15 bases between. The CDR3 consists of 15 residues. Sequences were obtained from blood. This TCR was sampled from a woman in her thirties in good health. The V call is TRBV2, the J call TRBJ2-2; D may correspond to TRBD1 or TRBD2 (5 bases each). CDR3: CASSPPRAGTGELFF. The CDR3 region has the DNA TGTGCCAGCAGTCCCCCCAGGGCGGGTACCGGGGAGCTGTTTTTT.